This T cell receptor beta chain was recorded in a study of T-cell memory formation after mild COVID-19 (dated by TCRdb to about 2021). Looking at the study overall: TCR sequence clusters from the two donors were found to be largely donor specific. In a couple of donors, T-cell clones that expanded and contracted after mild COVID-19 were followed by sequencing TCRalpha and TCRbeta repertoires longitudinally. Two young, previously healthy adult volunteers made up the cohort, one male and one female.

On this clonotype: This clone's antigen is unknown. No much larger clone is present one base from it, and per-base qualities are unavailable.

V and J lose 5 bases and 4 bases, and a span of 14 bases separates them. Via the germline V gene (reference sequence), CDR1 is SEHNR and CDR2 FQNEAQ. The CDR3, cysteine through phenylalanine, is 14 amino acids long. The entry retains the CDR3 DNA only, 42 bases that are in frame from base 1. Sequencing took place on an Illumina NovaSeq 6000. cDNA libraries for TCRalpha and TCRbeta were prepared by 5'RACE using constant-segment primers, with sample barcodes and unique molecular identifiers added. RNA was extracted from every sample with Trizol reagent. Libraries were amplified in two PCR steps, with a second sample barcode and Illumina TruSeq adapters added in the second step. The libraries were sequenced on an Illumina NovaSeq using 2 x 150 bp paired-end reads. Regarding the original processing steps: Reads were demultiplexed and collapsed into UMI-guided consensus sequences with migec v1.2.7. Using mixcr v2.1.11, UMI consensuses were aligned to TRA and TRB V and J templates and then assembled into clonotypes. Clonotypes were classified as expanded or contracted when called significant by both edgeR and NoisET, with noise models trained on biological replicates. For edgeR calls, the thresholds were a false discovery rate-adjusted p below 0.01 and a log2 fold-change of 1. As an exploratory analysis of dynamics, max-normalized trajectories of the 1000 most abundant clonotypes were examined by PCA with hierarchical clustering. Each responding clone was given a CD4 or CD8 phenotype based on the CD4+ and CD8+ repertoires, which had been sequenced separately. TCRdb ran its own pipeline on the public reads, namely fastp trimming at Q25 and MiXCR clone calling, and kept in-frame beta chains. Every distinct CDR3 protein forms one entry, paired with its most common genes and DNA. The V and J calls were determined by TCRdb, not by the authors. Across this sample there are 400,000 to 450,000 distinct CDR3 sequences, with approximately 19% seen only once. Jointly, the top ten make up roughly 21% of the sample.

Ficoll-Paque density gradient centrifugation was the method used to isolate PBMCs. What the research found in general, with its limitations: Contracting CD4+ clones appeared mostly in the CM and EM memory subsets, whereas CD8+ clones were enriched in EMRA. Balanced CD4/CD8 phenotypes were observed for clones contracting from day 15 to 85, whereas a bias towards CD4+ was observed for a second wave of clones expanding from day 15 to 37. The study included only a couple of mild cases, and larger cohorts that include severe cases with pre-infection samples were judged to be necessary. SARS-CoV-2 specificity was not confirmed for the second-wave clones peaking on day 37. The detection of some responding clones in pre-infection memory suggests that pre-existing cross-reactive memory T cells joined the SARS-CoV-2 response.

The origin of this receptor is a man aged 18 to 30 who had mild COVID-19 (a few samples of this study predate the infection). The sample titles of this study are shuffled in the database, so cell type and time point are left out; the donor was told from shared clones. The material sequenced was PBMCs or a T cell subset sorted from them (not recorded which). Here the chain combines TRBV7-9 and TRBJ1-2, and possibly TRBD1, on 5 matching bases. The CDR3 region has the sequence CASSLLGRVYGYTF. The nucleotide sequence is TGTGCCAGCAGCCTCTTGGGGCGGGTCTATGGCTACACCTTC.